These 14 T cell receptor beta chains were all obtained from the same sample, sequenced in a study of shared clonotypes between healthy human individuals. Profiling relied on immunoSEQ multiplex PCR, and the TCRdb table lists in-frame clones only, not all of them. Here the sample spans some 300,000 clones, around 79% being singletons. Sample: memory CD4+ T cells sorted from blood. Subset indicated: CD45RA-negative fraction. Receptors originate from a man aged 25-45 years in good health.

Only a few counts were recorded for this clone. A much larger clone is a single base away; this may be a read error. The genes are TRBV7-9 and TRBJ1-3; no definite D call. This CDR3 region has 13 residues. Germline V lookup: CDR1 SEHNR, CDR2 FQNEAQ (reference sequence). V shed 0 bases and J shed 4 bases, with 4 bases lying between them. The CDR3 sequence: CASSLAGGNTIYF. CDR3 bases: TGTGCCAGCAGCTTAGCGGGGGGAAACACCATATATTTT.

The V gene is TRBV7-2, the J gene TRBJ2-1, with 7 nucleotides matching TRBD1. The germline gives CDR1 SGHTA, CDR2 FQGNSA. V was clipped by 5 bases and J by 16 bases; unmatched bases: 11. The CDR3 contains 12 residues. The CDR3 reads CASSPPRQGLFF. Here the CDR3 DNA reads TGTGCCAGCAGCCCCCCGCGACAGGGTTTATTCTTC.

The chain carries TRBV6-6 and TRBJ2-3, with D perhaps TRBD1 or TRBD2 (5 bases each). V lost 7 bases, J lost 1 base, and 12 bases lay in between. There are 14 residues in the CDR3. CDR1 MNHNY and CDR2 SVGAGI come from the germline V gene (reference sequence). CDR3 bases: TGTGCCAGCACCCGGGACCGCGGCACAGATACGCAGTATTTT. Translated, it gives CASTRDRGTDTQYF.

The chain joins TRBV10-3 to TRBJ1-3; 8 bases are a match to TRBD1. The CDR3 totals 14 residues. The germline gives CDR1 ENHRY, CDR2 SYGVKD. V lost 3 bases to trimming and J lost 4 bases; unmatched junction nucleotides: 2. CDR3 region: CAISEAGGGNTIYF. The CDR3 bases are TGTGCCATCAGTGAAGCAGGGGGCGGAAACACCATATATTTT.

V and J are TRBV4-2 and TRBJ2-2, with a tentative D call TRBD1 (5 bases). CDR1 and CDR2 from the germline V gene are LGHNA and YNFKEQ. V shed 3 bases and J shed 0 bases, with 11 bases lying between them. The CDR3 runs 16 residues. Written as DNA, the CDR3 is TGTGCCAGCAGCCAGTTAGCAGGGTCGAACACCGGGGAGCTGTTTTTT. Translation: CASSQLAGSNTGELFF.

In its sample, this clone was seen a few times. The genes are TRBV5-5 and TRBJ1-4; weak D call: TRBD1 (5 bases). There are 15 residues in the CDR3. V lost 3 bases and J 5 bases, leaving 14 bases between the germline ends. The germline CDR1 and CDR2 sequences are SGHKS and YYEKEE (reference sequence). The CDR3 DNA sequence: TGTGCCAGCAGCTCCATGACAGAGGGAAATGAAAAACTGTTTTTT. Protein: CASSSMTEGNEKLFF.

The chain combines TRBV5-1 with TRBJ2-2; tentative D call: TRBD2 (6 bases). The CDR3 is 16 residues long. Trimming took off 7 bases at V and 4 bases at J, with 20 bases between the two ends. The germline V gene encodes CDR1 SGHRS and CDR2 YFSETQ. The CDR3: CASVFLAGSPTGELFF. The CDR3 nucleotides are TGCGCCAGCGTTTTCCTAGCCGGGAGTCCCACCGGGGAGCTGTTTTTT.

The CDR3 DNA reads as TGTGCCAGCAGTTTATCGGCGGGAGGATCCCACGAGCAGTACTTC. It translates to CASSLSAGGSHEQYF. The chain joins TRBV27 to TRBJ2-7; 8 bases are a match to TRBD2. Germline values: CDR1 MNHEY, CDR2 SMNVEV (reference sequence). CDR3 length: 15 amino acids. After removal of 0 bases from V and 5 bases from J, the junction contained 6 bases not matched to a gene.

CDR3 protein: CASSPGDRGRNQPQHF. The DNA for the CDR3 is TGTGCCAGCAGCCCAGGGGACAGGGGGAGGAATCAGCCCCAGCATTTT. J is TRBJ1-5 and V is TRBV28; 11 nucleotides line up with TRBD1. Losses at the gene ends were 6 bases for V and 4 bases for J; bases not matched to a gene: 8. Germline CDR1 is MDHEN and CDR2 is SYDVKM. There are 16 residues in the CDR3.

CDR3 region: CASSIGGGAQHF. In DNA form, the CDR3 reads TGTGCCAGTAGTATAGGTGGAGGGGCCCAGCATTTT. The V call is TRBV19, the J call TRBJ1-5; the D gene is possibly TRBD1 (5 bases). Trimming removed 1 base from V and 11 bases from J, with 9 bases in between. This CDR3 is 12 amino acids long. Germline V gives CDR1 LNHDA, CDR2 SQIVND (reference sequence).

The chain links TRBV10-3 to TRBJ2-4; the match to TRBD1 covers 7 bases. CDR1 and CDR2 (germline): ENHRY, SYGVKD. The CDR3 has 15 residues. V dropped 6 bases and J dropped 1; count of bases not matched to a gene: 6. The CDR3 sequence: CAISDLQGAKNIQYF. DNA of the CDR3: TGTGCCATCAGCGATCTACAGGGGGCCAAAAACATTCAGTACTTC.

The genes are TRBV11-2 and TRBJ2-7; TRBD2 agrees at 9 bases. V shed 4 bases and J 6 bases; nucleotides not matched to a gene: 4. The V gene's germline CDR1 is SGHAT and CDR2 FQNNGV. The CDR3 spans 13 residues. The CDR3: CASSSGLAFEQYF. In DNA, the CDR3 is TGTGCCAGCAGCTCCGGACTAGCGTTCGAGCAGTACTTC.

This rearrangement joins TRBV5-5 to TRBJ1-6; D ambiguous. CDR1 SGHKS and CDR2 YYEKEE come from the germline V gene (reference sequence). The germline V and J ends were trimmed by 6 bases and 9 bases, with 16 bases remaining between them. CDR3 length: 14 residues. CDR3 bases: TGTGCCAGCACCCCAACGGGAGAGCGTTCACCCCTCCACTTT. Protein sequence: CASTPTGERSPLHF.

The chain has TRBV2 and TRBJ2-7; 9 bases match TRBD2. Looked up from germline, CDR1 is SNHLY and CDR2 is FYNNEI. V was clipped by 5 bases and J by 2 bases; unmatched bases: 4. The CDR3 extends over 14 amino acids. The CDR3 coding sequence is TGTGCCAGCAGTAGCGGGAGGTCCGCCTACGAGCAGTACTTC. This encodes CASSSGRSAYEQYF.